The clone carrying this TCR beta chain came up a few times. Its antigen is not known. This CDR3 is built from 16 residues. CDR1 is SNHLY, CDR2 FYNNEI, per germline. Germline trimming cut 6 bases from V and 5 bases from J; bases unmatched to any gene: 13. The source of the sample is a study of OX40 agonist ivuxolimab in advanced cancers. Across the whole study: At 0.01 to 10 mg/kg, ivuxolimab was administered intravenously to patients every 2 weeks.

TCRdb keeps only in-frame clones here, not all; method: immunoSEQ multiplex PCR. The sample lists roughly 40,000 clones; around 88% were seen once. Broader study findings: Which antigen the expanded peripheral T cells recognized is unknown. In the 0.1-3.0 mg/kg groups, partial responders showed among the lowest expansion. Relative to CD4+, CD8+ T cells held more expanded clones on average.

This sequence was found in an adult with an advanced solid tumor such as melanoma, head and neck, liver or kidney cancer. This chain connects TRBV2 to TRBJ2-7; 10 bases map to TRBD1. Sequenced material: CD4+ or CD8+ T cells sorted from blood, taken in a trial of the OX40 agonist ivuxolimab. CDR3 loop: CASRDNPGQGIHEQYF. CDR3 bases: TGTGCCAGCAGAGACAATCCGGGACAGGGGATCCACGAGCAGTACTTC.